The rows below give T cell receptor beta chains drawn from one sample of a study of CD8 T cells in ankylosing spondylitis. TCRdb re-derived calls from the 5' RACE reads in MiXCR, one entry per CDR3 protein. The sample has 200,000 to 250,000 distinct CDR3 sequences, 25% to 30% seen once. The sample consisted of blood, either unsorted or a sorted T cell fraction (not recorded which). All receptors come from a male donor with ankylosing spondylitis or in good health (not recorded which). Both conserved end residues are part of each CDR3. A D gene is named only where the DNA matches it firmly.

v_gene,j_gene,d_gene,CDR3aa
TRBV10-3,TRBJ2-1,.,CAISEAPAENNEQFF
TRBV12-3/TRBV12-4,TRBJ2-3,.,CASSPAGSDTQYF
TRBV20-1,TRBJ2-5,.,CSTSRGRQETQYF
TRBV12-3/TRBV12-4,TRBJ2-2,TRBD1,CASSLSTGLGGELFF
TRBV6-2/TRBV6-3,TRBJ1-2,.,CASSFGTAGYTF
TRBV7-2,TRBJ1-2,.,CASRDGPPGRGYTF
TRBV12-3/TRBV12-4,TRBJ2-1,TRBD2,CASSPGLANYNEQFF
TRBV10-3,TRBJ2-7,.,CATRQTGEQYF
TRBV20-1,TRBJ2-1,TRBD2,CSARAVGTSGRDFKFF
TRBV12-3/TRBV12-4,TRBJ2-7,TRBD2,CASSRAPSDVRDYRRYEQYF
TRBV20-1,TRBJ1-2,.,CSARDISGGGYTF
TRBV5-1,TRBJ1-5,.,CASSGGQVGQPQHF
TRBV20-1,TRBJ2-5,TRBD2,CSARDLGTSGRNLPETQYF
TRBV10-3,TRBJ2-1,.,CAISDTNNEQFF
TRBV9,TRBJ1-1,.,CASSEQPRLTEAFF
TRBV5-1,TRBJ2-1,.,CASSLTTNEQFF
TRBV5-1,TRBJ1-1,.,CASSLALQGVRTEAFF
TRBV5-1,TRBJ2-1,.,CASSVGGNSYNEQFF
TRBV24-1,TRBJ2-5,TRBD2,CATSEKSGLAGGGETQYF
TRBV9,TRBJ2-1,TRBD2,CASSVAGLARLNEQFF
TRBV4-2,TRBJ2-7,.,CASSQESGTRHWEQYF
TRBV12-3/TRBV12-4,TRBJ1-6,.,CASSSRTTPLHF
TRBV10-1,TRBJ2-2,.,CASSKSGTANTGELFF
TRBV5-1,TRBJ1-1,TRBD1,CASSLPGGYTEAFF
TRBV6-5,TRBJ2-4,.,CASSYSVARPENIQYF
TRBV12-3/TRBV12-4,TRBJ2-4,TRBD2,CASSLERDDIQYF
TRBV7-2,TRBJ2-5,TRBD2,CASSLAGTSGSPAYQETQYF
TRBV5-1,TRBJ2-5,.,CASRTDSSQETQYF
TRBV3-1,TRBJ2-2,TRBD2,CASSQELLAGAGELFF
TRBV7-8,TRBJ1-5,.,CASSLGFRPQHF
TRBV20-1,TRBJ2-7,.,CSARDPGAGFYEQYF
TRBV12-3/TRBV12-4,TRBJ2-3,.,CASSPRPPRTDTQYF
TRBV7-8,TRBJ2-2,.,CASSLGVNAGELFF
TRBV20-1,TRBJ1-3,.,CSALGAYSGNTIYF
TRBV20-1,TRBJ1-3,.,CSARDGRDQGSGNTIYF
TRBV29-1,TRBJ2-7,.,CSASRGTSSYEQYF
TRBV27,TRBJ2-1,.,CASSLFPARRYNEQFF
TRBV2,TRBJ2-7,TRBD2,CASIREKGLAAYEQYF
TRBV12-3/TRBV12-4,TRBJ2-5,.,CASSVSLGVRPETQYF
TRBV29-1,TRBJ2-7,TRBD1,CSVGDSYEQYF
TRBV5-1,TRBJ1-6,TRBD1,CASSFGTGGSPLHF
TRBV6-5,TRBJ2-1,TRBD1,CASSYRDRDYNEQFF
TRBV7-2,TRBJ1-1,.,CASSIDRYTEAFF
TRBV29-1,TRBJ2-5,TRBD1,CSVEDGTGGAGETQYF
TRBV29-1,TRBJ2-7,.,CSVVWTAEQYF
TRBV5-1,TRBJ1-1,.,CASSPPTGLRGSTEAFF
TRBV6-1,TRBJ2-1,TRBD2,CASTPILSGRQEQFF
TRBV7-9,TRBJ2-1,.,CASSSIATEQFF
TRBV5-1,TRBJ2-1,.,CASSLVSLALNEQFF
TRBV4-2,TRBJ2-3,TRBD2,CASSQDERGVDTQYF
TRBV20-1,TRBJ2-7,TRBD1,CSADSGTGKVEQYF